This record looks at one TCR beta chain sequence and its context. At one boundary the junction diverges from the germline segment, which might be a read error. The sample belongs to a study of cytomegalovirus exposure and HLA in healthy donors. The PCR made use of 60 Vbeta and 13 Jbeta primers. TCRdb's table, derived via immunoSEQ multiplex PCR, lists solely in-frame clones and lacks some. Found here are roughly 140,000 clones, 80% of them singletons; the top ten hold around 4.1%. CDR3 length equals 14 residues. The germline V gene has CDR1 SGHRS and CDR2 YFSETQ. The source of this sequence is a man aged 35 to 55 in good health and CMV-seronegative. Sample: PBMCs. V and J are TRBV5-1 and TRBJ1-2; weak D call: TRBD1 (5 bases). Written as DNA, the CDR3 is TGCGCCAGCAGATTGGCAGGGCAAGACTATGGCTACACCTTC. Its protein product is CASRLAGQDYGYTF.